One and the same sample provided the 22 T cell receptor beta chains below, sequenced in a study of spatial heterogeneity in lung cancer. The study, taken as a whole, reports: Mutation tallies in tumors tracked expanded intratumoral alpha and beta TCR counts.

The antigens these receptors bind are not known. MiXCR was run by TCRdb on the 5' RACE reads, yielding one entry per CDR3 protein. This sample has around 16,000 distinct CDR3 sequences, with roughly 7% found just once. Time point given: sample taken at primary tumor resection. This sample comprised lung tumor tissue, obtained at surgery. All receptors come from a female donor with early-stage non-small cell lung cancer.

This clonotype was recorded many times. This beta chain came through as a stray read in a library set up for alpha chains, and its size says little. The chain employs TRBV2 and TRBJ2-2; D is unresolved. Germline V CDR1 and CDR2: SNHLY, FYNNEI. The CDR3 contains 12 residues. Trimming stripped 4 bases from V and 3 bases from J, with 3 bases between. CDR3 nucleotides: TGTGCCAGCAGTGCCTACACCGGGGAGCTGTTTTTT. As protein: CASSAYTGELFF. The complete variable domain, with remaining parts taken from reference TRBV2 and TRBJ2-2, reads EPEVTQTPSHQVTQMGQEVILRCVPISNHLYFYWYRQILGQKVEFLVSFYNNEISEKSEIFDDQFSVERPDGSNFTLKIRSTKLEDSAMYFCASSAYTGELFFGEGSRLTVL.

Of note for this clonotype: A library made for alpha chains picked up this beta chain off target, so its size means little. The gene calls are TRBV11-2 and TRBJ2-3, with D tentatively TRBD2 (6 bases). V was shortened by 5 bases and J by 3 bases, with 15 bases between the two germline ends. In germline, CDR1 is SGHAT, CDR2 FQNNGV. The CDR3 is 15 residues long. Here the CDR3 DNA reads TGTGCCAGCAGCAAAACCGGGACTGCTACAGATACGCAGTATTTT. Amino acid sequence: CASSKTGTATDTQYF.

This clonotype was found many times. This beta chain came through as a stray read in a library set up for alpha chains, and its size says little. This chain joins TRBV6-2 or TRBV6-3 and TRBJ2-7; D remains ambiguous. The length of the CDR3 is 14 residues. Trimming shortened V by 4 bases and J by 3 bases, and 13 bases separated the two germline ends. Germline CDR1 reads MNHEY; CDR2 reads SVGEGT. CDR3 amino acids: CASSSGQRHYEQYF. In DNA, the CDR3 is TGTGCCAGCAGTTCCGGGCAGCGCCACTACGAGCAGTACTTC.

This clonotype occurred many times. This beta chain appears as a stray read in a library generated for alpha chains; its size is not informative. This chain joins TRBV28 and TRBJ2-3, with D unresolved. V was clipped by 10 bases and J by 6 bases, with 17 bases between them. In germline, CDR1 is MDHEN, CDR2 SYDVKM. The CDR3 sequence is 13 residues long. CDR3 nucleotide sequence: TGTGCCACCCTCCGGGCCCTGAGTGATACGCAGTATTTT. Amino acid sequence: CATLRALSDTQYF.

With respect to this clonotype: With the library built for alpha chains, this beta chain is off target and its frequency is not meaningful. The J gene is TRBJ2-3, the V gene TRBV20-1; either TRBD1 or TRBD2 may fit D (5 bases each). The ends were cut back, 6 bases at V and 11 bases at J, with 18 bases in the middle. The length of the CDR3 is 12 residues. Germline V CDR1 and CDR2: DFQATT, SNEGSKA (reference sequence). The CDR3 sequence is CSATPGPLGQYF. CDR3 nucleotide sequence: TGCAGTGCAACTCCGGGGCCCCTGGGGCAGTATTTT.

The table lists this clonotype with a few counts. As an off-target read in a library built for alpha chains, this beta chain has a frequency of little significance. The chain joins TRBV2 to TRBJ2-3, with 10 bases fitting TRBD2. Losses at the gene ends were 6 bases for V and 8 bases for J; bases not matched to a gene: 8. Germline V gene sequence: CDR1 SNHLY, CDR2 FYNNEI. The CDR3 runs 14 residues. The CDR3, as DNA: TGTGCCAGCAGGAGCGGGGGGGGCTTTGGTACGCAGTATTTT. Protein sequence: CASRSGGGFGTQYF.

The sample holds many counts of this clonotype. Since the library was made to target alpha chains, this beta chain is a stray read and its abundance is not meaningful. The rearrangement joins TRBV28 to TRBJ2-2; TRBD2 aligns across 12 bases. Germline V gene data show CDR1 as MDHEN and CDR2 as SYDVKM. J was trimmed by 3 bases and V by 6 bases; bases with no gene match: 11. The CDR3 loop spans 18 amino acids. The CDR3 sequence: CASSLRKSSGGDTGELFF. The CDR3 nucleotides are TGTGCCAGCAGCCTACGCAAATCTAGCGGGGGGGACACCGGGGAGCTGTTTTTT. Supplemented by reference TRBV28 and TRBJ2-2, the full variable domain reads DVKVTQSSRYLVKRTGEKVFLECVQDMDHENMFWYRQDPGLGLRLIYFSYDVKMKEKGDIPEGYSVSREKKERFSLILESASTNQTSMYLCASSLRKSSGGDTGELFFGEGSRLTVL.

There are many counts of this clonotype. Because the library targeted alpha chains, this beta chain is an off-target read whose size means little. This rearrangement joins TRBV11-2 to TRBJ2-4; 11 nucleotides match TRBD1. The CDR3 covers 17 residues. With V trimmed by 4 bases and J by 3 bases, 8 bases remained unmatched. Germline V lookup: CDR1 SGHAT, CDR2 FQNNGV. The chain's CDR3 is CASSSYGTGGFKNIQYF. In nucleotides, the CDR3 is TGTGCCAGCAGCTCATACGGGACAGGGGGTTTCAAAAACATTCAGTACTTC.

There are many counts of this clonotype. This beta chain lies outside the target of a library built for alpha chains; its clone size means little. The J gene is TRBJ1-2, the V gene TRBV28, with 9 bases matching TRBD1. This CDR3 comprises 15 residues. The germline CDR1 and CDR2 sequences are MDHEN and SYDVKM. Germline trimming cut 3 bases from V and 3 bases from J; bases unmatched to any gene: 5. CDR3 protein: CASSFGDRDYYGYTF. The CDR3 DNA sequence: TGTGCCAGCAGTTTTGGGGACAGGGACTACTATGGCTACACCTTC.

Ten or more counts support this clonotype. This beta chain appears as a stray read in a library generated for alpha chains; its size is not informative. The chain employs TRBV4-1 and TRBJ1-2; D unclear. V lost 0 bases and J 1 base, leaving 3 bases between the germline ends. Germline CDR1 and CDR2: MGHRA and YSYEKL. The CDR3 extends over 13 amino acids. This chain's CDR3 is CASSQDGNYGYTF. As DNA, the CDR3 is TGCGCCAGCAGCCAAGATGGTAACTATGGCTACACCTTC.

This clonotype has a count of ten or more. The library was built for alpha chains, so this beta chain is an off-target read and its size means little. The rearrangement links TRBV6-6 to TRBJ2-2; D remains ambiguous. CDR1 and CDR2 (germline): MNHNY, SVGAGI (reference sequence). Between the trimmed V and J ends, which lost 4 bases and 2 bases, there was a span of 5 bases. This CDR3 spans 13 amino acids. CDR3 amino acids: CASSSSNTGELFF. The CDR3 DNA reads as TGTGCCAGCAGTTCGAGCAACACCGGGGAGCTGTTTTTT.

This clonotype showed up many times. Within a library made for alpha chains, this beta chain is off target, and its count is uninformative. This chain links TRBV5-1 with TRBJ1-3; D may be TRBD1 (6 bases). Germline V gene lookup returns CDR1 SGHRS and CDR2 YFSETQ. This CDR3 region has 16 residues. The ends were cut back, 3 bases at V and 3 bases at J, with 16 bases in the middle. The CDR3, as DNA: TGCGCCAGCAGCTATACCGAACAGGGAAGTGGAAACACCATATATTTT. Translated, it gives CASSYTEQGSGNTIYF. Supplemented by reference TRBV5-1 and TRBJ1-3, the full variable domain reads KAGVTQTPRYLIKTRGQQVTLSCSPISGHRSVSWYQQTPGQGLQFLFEYFSETQRNKGNFPGRFSGRQFSNSRSEMNVSTLELGDSALYLCASSYTEQGSGNTIYFGEGSWLTVV.

This clonotype was seen repeatedly, ten times or more. Found in a library prepared for alpha chains, this beta chain is an off-target read, and its abundance has little meaning. J is TRBJ1-1 and V is TRBV28; no clear D gene. The CDR3 length is 14 residues. From germline, CDR1 is MDHEN and CDR2 SYDVKM. V was shortened by 5 bases and J by 1 base, with 11 bases between the two germline ends. The CDR3 loop is CASSGPLRNTEAFF. CDR3 DNA: TGTGCCAGCAGTGGCCCGTTGAGGAACACTGAAGCTTTCTTT.

This clonotype was counted ten times or more. This beta chain turned up in a library designed for alpha chains; as an off-target read, its abundance says little. The rearrangement uses TRBV10-3 and TRBJ1-2; tentatively, D is TRBD1 (5 bases). V lost 0 bases to trimming and J lost 2 bases, with 10 bases between them. Germline CDR1 reads ENHRY; CDR2 reads SYGVKD. CDR3 length equals 15 residues. The CDR3 loop reads CAISESGQTNYGYTF. In DNA form, the CDR3 reads TGTGCCATCAGTGAGTCGGGGCAAACAAACTATGGCTACACCTTC.

The sample holds a few counts of this clonotype. This beta chain appears as a stray read in a library generated for alpha chains; its size is not informative. CDR3 residues: CATSQGWDYGYTF. The CDR3, as DNA: TGTGCCACCAGTCAGGGGTGGGACTATGGCTACACCTTC. V usage is TRBV24-1 and J usage is TRBJ1-2; possible D gene TRBD1, 6 bases. V lost 6 bases, J lost 3 bases, and 10 bases lay in between. Germline-derived CDR1 and CDR2 are KGHDR and SFDVKD. The length of the CDR3 is 13 residues.

A remark on this clonotype: This beta chain is a stray sequence in a library constructed for alpha chains; its clone size is not meaningful. The rearrangement joins TRBV20-1 to TRBJ2-7; 10 nucleotides line up with TRBD2. Germline CDR1 and CDR2: DFQATT and SNEGSKA (reference sequence). This CDR3 comprises 14 residues. The V segment lost 1 base and the J segment 2 bases; nucleotides outside the gene matches: 2. CDR3 sequence: CSARVLAGAYEQYF. The CDR3 nucleotides read TGCAGTGCTAGAGTCCTAGCGGGGGCCTACGAGCAGTACTTC.

This clonotype was seen at least ten times. Because the library targeted alpha chains, this beta chain is an off-target read whose size means little. The rearrangement uses TRBV20-1 and TRBJ2-1; 8 nucleotides line up with TRBD1. The CDR3 has 18 residues. The V and J ends lost 6 bases and 7 bases, in that order; junction bases with no gene match: 23. Per the germline V gene, CDR1 is DFQATT and CDR2 is SNEGSKA (reference sequence). The CDR3 region has the DNA TGCAGTGCCGAAGGAACGGGCAGGGGGCAATCATTGTGGAATGAGCAGTTCTTC. Translation gives CSAEGTGRGQSLWNEQFF.

In this sample, this clonotype turned up many times. With the library built for alpha chains, this beta chain is off target and its frequency is not meaningful. The J gene is TRBJ1-1, the V gene TRBV20-1; 9 nucleotides align to TRBD1. This CDR3 region has 15 residues. Germline CDR1 and CDR2: DFQATT and SNEGSKA (reference sequence). V was pared by 5 bases and J by 0 bases, with 7 bases of the junction left unmatched. CDR3 DNA: TGCAGTGCTGGGACAGGGAAGGGAATGAACACTGAAGCTTTCTTT. The encoded protein is CSAGTGKGMNTEAFF.

This clonotype was counted ten times or more. The library was prepared for alpha chains; this beta chain is a stray read, so its frequency means little. V usage is TRBV11-2 and J usage is TRBJ2-1; D is tentatively TRBD1 or TRBD2 (5 bases each). V was cut by 4 bases and J by 14 bases, with 12 bases left in between. The CDR3 runs to 11 residues. Germline lookup yields CDR1 SGHAT and CDR2 FQNNGV. CDR3 sequence: CASSSGPSKFF. CDR3 sequence (DNA): TGTGCCAGCAGCTCGGGACCATCGAAGTTCTTC.

This clonotype has ten or more counts. The library was prepared for alpha chains; this beta chain is a stray read, so its frequency means little. The CDR3 DNA reads as TGTGCCAGCAGTTTATGGGGGGGAGATGGACAGCCCCAGCATTTT. Encoded protein: CASSLWGGDGQPQHF. The chain employs TRBV28 and TRBJ1-5; perhaps TRBD1 as D (5 bases). Per germline, CDR1 MDHEN and CDR2 SYDVKM. Trimming cost V 0 bases and J 7 bases, with 13 bases left between them. The CDR3 runs 15 residues.

This clonotype occurred many times. A library prepared for alpha chains yielded this beta chain as an off-target read; its size is of little meaning. The chain is built from TRBV7-9 and TRBJ2-7, with 7 nucleotides matching TRBD1. The junction had 2 bases not matched to a gene; V was cut back by 0 bases and J by 3 bases. CDR3 length: 14 residues. Germline CDR1 reads SEHNR; CDR2 reads FQNEAQ (reference sequence). CDR3 sequence (DNA): TGTGCCAGCAGCTTAGCCGGGACAGTCTACGAGCAGTACTTC. It specifies CASSLAGTVYEQYF.

This clonotype showed up just a few times. The library was prepared for alpha chains; this beta chain is a stray read, so its frequency means little. The V call is TRBV9, the J call TRBJ1-1; D unclear. Trimming took off 10 bases at V and 7 bases at J, with 23 bases between the two ends. Germline loops: CDR1 SGDLS, CDR2 YYNGEE. The CDR3 consists of 14 residues. The CDR3 nucleotides are TGTGCCTCCGCCCCGGGTCCTTCGGGAAATGAAGCTTTCTTT. Its translation: CASAPGPSGNEAFF.